The source of this T cell receptor beta chain is a study of PD-1 blockade in mismatch repair-deficient tumors. The CDR3 is 15 residues long. V was pared by 1 base and J by 7 bases, with 14 bases between. Germline V lookup: CDR1 MDHEN, CDR2 SYDVKM. As to time point: 10-day in vitro stimulation with candidate neoantigen peptide 3. Points from the study as a whole: After pembrolizumab, tumor-resident clones rose rapidly, then generally contracted before radiologic responses.

Sequencing was performed with immunoSEQ multiplex PCR; in TCRdb, only in-frame clones are kept and a portion is missing. The sample has some 10,000 clones, just over 90% seen once. Note on this clone: Its antigen remains unidentified.

The input for sequencing was cells cultured in vitro, taken from a patient treated with pembrolizumab. This receptor was taken from an adult with mismatch repair-deficient cancer. The chain has TRBV28 and TRBJ2-1; D is perhaps TRBD1 (6 bases). CDR3 amino acids: CASSLFKGERNEQFF. DNA for the CDR3: TGTGCCAGCAGTTTATTCAAGGGGGAGAGAAATGAGCAGTTCTTC.